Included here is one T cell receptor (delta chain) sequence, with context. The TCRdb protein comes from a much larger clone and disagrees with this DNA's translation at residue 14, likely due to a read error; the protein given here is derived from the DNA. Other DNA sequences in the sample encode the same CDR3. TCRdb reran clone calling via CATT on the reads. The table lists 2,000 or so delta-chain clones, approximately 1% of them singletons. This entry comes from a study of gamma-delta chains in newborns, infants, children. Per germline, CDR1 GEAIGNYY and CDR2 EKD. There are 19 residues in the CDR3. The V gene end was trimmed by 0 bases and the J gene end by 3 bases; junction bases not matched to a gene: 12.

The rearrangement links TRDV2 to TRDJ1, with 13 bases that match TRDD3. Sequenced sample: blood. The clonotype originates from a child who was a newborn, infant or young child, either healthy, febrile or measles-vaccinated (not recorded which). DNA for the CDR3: TGTGCCTGTGACACCAAGTACTGGGGGATACGCCGGTACGCCGATAAACTCATCTTT. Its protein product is CACDTKYWGIRRYADKLIF.